This passage covers 2 T cell receptor beta chains from one sample sequenced in a study of persistence of HIV-infected CD4 T cells. The immunoSEQ assay was version 4, run in survey mode. The repertoire was sequenced with immunoSEQ multiplex PCR; TCRdb's copy has only in-frame clones and lacks some. The repertoire holds more than 8,500 clones, with around 82% as singletons. Their antigens remain unidentified. Overlapping HIV-1 Gag 15-mer peptides at about 1 ug per peptide per mL were used. Responding CD4+ T cells were sorted by upregulation of both CD40 ligand and CD69. The source was CD4+ T cells sorted from PBMCs after approximately 19-hour stimulation, collected from a patient who received antiretroviral therapy. These receptors were obtained from an adult woman with HIV who was CMV-seropositive.

The chain couples TRBV7-2 to TRBJ2-7; no clear D gene. Trimming cost V 5 bases and J 2 bases, with 10 bases left between them. Germline V CDR1 and CDR2: SGHTA, FQGNSA. CDR3 length: 13 amino acids. CDR3 bases: TGTGCCAGCAGCACTCGGACGGCCTACGAGCAGTACTTC. Encoded protein: CASSTRTAYEQYF. Full variable domain (outside the CDR3, taken from reference TRBV7-2 and TRBJ2-7): GAGVSQSPSNKVTEKGKDVELRCDPISGHTALYWYRQSLGQGLEFLIYFQGNSAPDKSGLPSDRFSAERTGGSVSTLTIQRTQQEDSAVYLCASSTRTAYEQYFGPGTRLTVT.

This clone has more than one count but fewer than ten. The chain joins TRBV19 to TRBJ1-4; possibly TRBD1 for D (6 bases). The CDR3 runs 16 residues. Germline V gene lookup returns CDR1 LNHDA and CDR2 SQIVND (reference sequence). V was shortened by 3 bases and J by 7 bases, with 18 bases between the two germline ends. The CDR3 bases are TGTGCCAGTAGTATCGGGGGGCGGAAAAGAGGTGAAAAACTGTTTTTT. Translation gives CASSIGGRKRGEKLFF.